These T cell receptor beta chains were read from a single sample in a study of regulatory T cells in long-lasting Graves disease. Each CDR3 protein is one row after TCRdb ran MiXCR on the multiplex PCR reads. Among a few hundred thousand distinct CDR3 sequences listed, approximately 20% were seen once. The sequencing here drew on peripheral blood mononuclear cells (PBMCs), taken when the disease was refractory, from a patient treated with antithyroid drugs. These receptors were taken from a female donor with Graves disease. CDR3s include the opening cysteine and the closing phenylalanine or tryptophan. Each record gives: clone size, V gene, D gene, J gene, CDR3 DNA, CDR3 protein. The D gene is left open where the match is weak. Clone size is shown for a subset of rows, as once, few, many or a class of expanded clone.

size: many
V: TRBV5-1
D: .
J: TRBJ2-2
DNA: TGCGCCAGCAGGAGGGGGAACACCGGGGAGCTGTTTTTT
CDR3: CASRRGNTGELFF

size: .
V: TRBV5-1
D: TRBD1
J: TRBJ2-5
DNA: TGCGCCAGCAGCCGGGGACAGGGCAGTGGGGAGACCCAGTACTTC
CDR3: CASSRGQGSGETQYF

size: .
V: TRBV28
D: .
J: TRBJ2-1
DNA: TGTGCCAGCAGCACATCGGGACTTTACAATGAGCAGTTCTTC
CDR3: CASSTSGLYNEQFF

size: few
V: TRBV12-3/TRBV12-4
D: TRBD2
J: TRBJ2-3
DNA: TGTGCCAGCAGGCCCTGGACTAGCGGGAGTGTCGTGGGTGGCACAGATACGCAGTATTTT
CDR3: CASRPWTSGSVVGGTDTQYF

size: once
V: TRBV20-1
D: TRBD2
J: TRBJ2-1
DNA: TGCAGTCCTAGCGGCCCTACGGGGAATGAGCAGTTCTTC
CDR3: CSPSGPTGNEQFF

size: many
V: TRBV10-3
D: TRBD2
J: TRBJ2-5
DNA: TGTGCCATCAAGGCGACTAGCGGGATTGCGGGTGAGACCCAGTACTTC
CDR3: CAIKATSGIAGETQYF

size: .
V: TRBV20-1
D: TRBD2
J: TRBJ2-4
DNA: TGCAGTGCTAGAGGGCGGGAGGGCCTAAACATTCAGTACTTC
CDR3: CSARGREGLNIQYF

size: many
V: TRBV28
D: TRBD1
J: TRBJ2-1
DNA: TGTGCCAGCAGGACTAAGCAGGGGGTCAGACCTGAGCAGTTCTTC
CDR3: CASRTKQGVRPEQFF

size: .
V: TRBV10-3
D: .
J: TRBJ1-5
DNA: TGTGCCACGGTGGACAGTAACGATCAGCCCCAGCATTTT
CDR3: CATVDSNDQPQHF

size: .
V: TRBV28
D: TRBD2
J: TRBJ2-2
DNA: TGTGCCAGCAGTTTACCCGGACTAGCGGGAGGGCAGCTCGGGACCGGGGAGCTGTTTTTT
CDR3: CASSLPGLAGGQLGTGELFF

size: many
V: TRBV27
D: .
J: TRBJ2-7
DNA: TGTGCCAGCAGTTCGACACGTTCCTACGAGCAGTACTTC
CDR3: CASSSTRSYEQYF

size: few
V: TRBV18
D: .
J: TRBJ2-3
DNA: TGTGCCAGCTCACCACCGACGGGAGCCTCCCCAGATACGCAGTATTTT
CDR3: CASSPPTGASPDTQYF

size: few
V: TRBV7-2
D: .
J: TRBJ1-2
DNA: TGTGCCAGCAGCTTAGGGGAGCAGGGATTTGGCTACACCTTC
CDR3: CASSLGEQGFGYTF

size: few
V: TRBV2
D: TRBD2
J: TRBJ2-3
DNA: TGTGCCAGCGCCGCGGGGGGAAACCCAGATACGCAGTATTTT
CDR3: CASAAGGNPDTQYF

size: few
V: TRBV19
D: .
J: TRBJ2-1
DNA: TGTGCCAGTAGTATAGGCCAGGGCTCCTACAATGAGCAGTTCTTC
CDR3: CASSIGQGSYNEQFF

size: many
V: TRBV6-1
D: .
J: TRBJ1-5
DNA: TGTGCCAGCCAGGCAAGCAATCAGCCCCAGCATTTT
CDR3: CASQASNQPQHF

size: .
V: TRBV4-3
D: .
J: TRBJ1-3
DNA: TGCGCCAGCAGCCAAGATCGGTGGGCGGCCTCTAGAAACACCATATATTTT
CDR3: CASSQDRWAASRNTIYF

size: .
V: TRBV4-3
D: .
J: TRBJ2-5
DNA: TGCGCCAGCAGCCAAACATCGGGTATAGGAGAGACCCAGTACTTC
CDR3: CASSQTSGIGETQYF

size: .
V: TRBV2
D: .
J: TRBJ2-7
DNA: TGTGCCAGCAGAAACCCTATGGGGGGCAACGAGCAGTACTTC
CDR3: CASRNPMGGNEQYF

size: many
V: TRBV27
D: TRBD1
J: TRBJ2-7
DNA: TGTGCCAGCAGTCCCACCTATATTGACAGGGGTCAACCCTACGAGCAGTACTTC
CDR3: CASSPTYIDRGQPYEQYF

size: few
V: TRBV6-1
D: TRBD2
J: TRBJ2-5
DNA: TGTGCCAGCAGTGAAGCTAGCGGGAGGGGCCAAGAGACCCAGTACTTC
CDR3: CASSEASGRGQETQYF

size: .
V: TRBV4-2
D: TRBD2
J: TRBJ2-7
DNA: TGTGCCAGCAGCCAAACTAGCGGTTACTCCTACGAGCAGTACTTC
CDR3: CASSQTSGYSYEQYF

size: many
V: TRBV7-9
D: .
J: TRBJ1-1
DNA: TGTGCCAGCAGCTTAGCATCGGACACTGAAGCTTTCTTT
CDR3: CASSLASDTEAFF

size: few
V: TRBV18
D: .
J: TRBJ1-1
DNA: TGTGCCAGCTCACCACCTACCGTGAACACTGAAGCTTTCTTT
CDR3: CASSPPTVNTEAFF

size: .
V: TRBV5-1
D: .
J: TRBJ2-7
DNA: TGCGCCAGCAGTCCAGACGGAGGGGGATTCTACGAGCAGTACTTC
CDR3: CASSPDGGGFYEQYF

size: many
V: TRBV2
D: .
J: TRBJ1-2
DNA: TGTGCCAGCAGTGATGTAGGGGCTTACTATGGCTACACCTTC
CDR3: CASSDVGAYYGYTF

size: .
V: TRBV19
D: TRBD1
J: TRBJ2-2
DNA: TGTGCCAGTAGTGAACAGGGGTCGGGCGGGGAGCTGTTTTTT
CDR3: CASSEQGSGGELFF

size: .
V: TRBV7-6
D: .
J: TRBJ2-7
DNA: TGTGCCAGCAGCCCGCAGTCTCGCGAGAGCTCCTACGAGCAGTACTTC
CDR3: CASSPQSRESSYEQYF

size: few
V: TRBV7-9
D: TRBD1
J: TRBJ1-2
DNA: TGTGCCAGCAGCGAGGGACAGGGAAGCTCTGGCTACACCTTC
CDR3: CASSEGQGSSGYTF

size: few
V: TRBV6-1
D: TRBD2
J: TRBJ2-2
DNA: TGTGCCAGCAGCGGGGGGGCTGGCGGGGAGCTGTTTTTT
CDR3: CASSGGAGGELFF

size: many
V: TRBV7-2
D: .
J: TRBJ2-7
DNA: TGTGCCAGCAGCTTCCGCGACGGGTACGAGCAGTACTTC
CDR3: CASSFRDGYEQYF

size: .
V: TRBV6-1
D: .
J: TRBJ2-7
DNA: TGTGCCACTCATATCCGGGGCCAGGATTGGTACGAGCAGTACTTC
CDR3: CATHIRGQDWYEQYF